These T cell receptor beta chains were read from a single sample in a study of human T cells and chemical hapten exposure. From the RACE reads, TCRdb called clonotypes with MiXCR, one entry per CDR3 protein. In the table there are hundreds of thousands of distinct CDR3 sequences, around 6% of which are singletons. The sample was whole blood, taken in connection with sensitization to the hapten diphenylcyclopropenone (DPC). The receptors come from a woman younger than 35 with alopecia areata. Some clones in this sample may be carry-over from other donors' samples. The CDR3 runs from the conserved cysteine through the conserved F or W.

v_call	j_call	cdr3_aa
TRBV28	TRBJ2-7	CASSLSSPRTGDEQYF
TRBV9	TRBJ2-5	CASSPPGSGMETQYF
TRBV7-9	TRBJ1-6	CASSLDIGLTPLHF
TRBV6-7	TRBJ1-2	CASSYLPPDSGRTDYGYTF
TRBV10-3	TRBJ1-1	CAISENRNTEAFF
TRBV4-2	TRBJ1-1	CASSQDWAGQTEAFF
TRBV6-5	TRBJ1-5	CASSYSGGGSNQPQHF
TRBV29-1	TRBJ1-2	CSVEDRGYGYTF
TRBV6-4	TRBJ2-1	CASSGRQGSSYNEQFF
TRBV7-9	TRBJ2-3	CASSLTSVRADTQYF
TRBV29-1	TRBJ2-5	CSVATGTSSSETQYF
TRBV6-2/TRBV6-3	TRBJ2-5	CASSYLRQGETQYF
TRBV6-2/TRBV6-3	TRBJ2-5	CASSSGLAPETQYF
TRBV27	TRBJ1-4	CASRDKGATNEKLFF
TRBV3-1	TRBJ1-3	CASRGTAGNTIYF
TRBV20-1	TRBJ1-5	CSAGQEYEGTGVSWQPQHF
TRBV10-2	TRBJ2-1	CASSEAVKSYNEQFF
TRBV9	TRBJ1-1	CASSVQDTYTEAFF
TRBV13	TRBJ1-2	CASSLNRDRVAQGYGYTF
TRBV29-1	TRBJ2-7	CSVRRTGGYEQYF
TRBV20-1	TRBJ1-5	CSARRGWSNQPQHF
TRBV6-2/TRBV6-3	TRBJ1-1	CASSYRRPGAEAFF
TRBV18	TRBJ2-3	CASSVYRVPADTQYF
TRBV7-2	TRBJ2-1	CASSFDRSYNEQFF
TRBV18	TRBJ1-4	CASSPGQGWNEKLFF
TRBV12-3/TRBV12-4	TRBJ2-3	CASSLSGTQYF
TRBV3-1	TRBJ1-5	CASSQDHRGGNQPQHF
TRBV7-9	TRBJ1-4	CASSSLQGVTNEKLFF
TRBV20-1	TRBJ2-7	CSARGGQDYEQYF
TRBV6-5	TRBJ1-1	CASSYRQLTEAFF
TRBV12-3/TRBV12-4	TRBJ1-5	CASSQDYGSNQPQHF
TRBV3-1	TRBJ2-1	CASSHYNEQFF
TRBV20-1	TRBJ1-1	CSARDPAGGESTEAFF
TRBV7-9	TRBJ1-5	CASSPPTGNQPQHF
TRBV28	TRBJ1-5	CASNVQYQPQHF
TRBV5-4	TRBJ2-7	CASSLQGASEEQYF
TRBV16	TRBJ2-6	CASSQPGRGANVLTF
TRBV18	TRBJ2-7	CASSPRQGYEQYF
TRBV12-3/TRBV12-4	TRBJ1-5	CASSRGVPPQHF
TRBV4-3	TRBJ2-6	CASSPRDSSGANVLTF
TRBV5-1	TRBJ2-1	CASSLEGLHNEQFF
TRBV4-3	TRBJ2-7	CASSQGAGFYEQYF
TRBV7-9	TRBJ2-7	CASSRTSGGADEQYF